The present T cell receptor beta chain was sequenced within a study of beta chain features in type 1 diabetes. Whole-study findings and limits: Whether HLA type influences TCRB rearrangement remained unresolved here. Type 1 diabetes patients had TCRB CDR3s that were shorter (moderately but significantly so) in all four CD4+ subsets.

This CDR3 contains 14 residues. Germline CDR1 and CDR2: LGHNA and YSLEER. V lost 6 bases and J lost 4, with 13 bases in between. In regard to this clone: Its antigen is currently unknown.

All of the isolated RNA was reverse transcribed, so expressed TCRB transcripts were sequenced. Generated by immunoSEQ multiplex PCR, the TCRdb table keeps only in-frame clones and is missing some. Here the sample spans 110,000 to 150,000 clones, approximately 9.2% being singletons. The sample comprised central memory CD4+ T cells from blood. This TCR derives from a young man in good health. This chain joins TRBV4-3 and TRBJ2-1; maybe TRBD2 (5 bases). This CDR3 reads CASRTTRGYNEQFF. DNA of the CDR3: TGCGCCAGCAGAACAACCCGGGGATACAATGAGCAGTTCTTC.